This T cell receptor (beta chain) was sequenced in a study of blood T cell repertoires in COVID-19. At the level of the study: Whether acute or convalescent, the COVID-19 samples came from the United States, Italy and Spain. T cells, B-cell-depleted T cells, or PBMCs supplied cDNA or gDNA.

This CDR3 contains 14 residues. The ends were cut back, 0 bases at V and 7 bases at J, with 12 bases in the middle. Germline assignment: CDR1 LGHDT and CDR2 YNNKEL (reference sequence). Methods used by the authors: Amplification of reference gene primers was used by the study to estimate nucleated cell counts. Libraries were prepared by immunoSEQ multiplex PCR; TCRdb keeps only in-frame clonotypes and omits some of them. Clonal size and the V and J genes are those of that table, whereas D and trimming came from the DNA. The data show a few hundred thousand clones, about 89% seen once. The sequenced sample consisted of peripheral blood. This clonotype was obtained from a middle-aged man who had recovered from COVID-19. The rearrangement joins TRBV3-1 (or the pseudogene TRBV3-2) to TRBJ1-2; D is possibly TRBD1 (5 bases). The CDR3 DNA sequence: TGTGCCAGCAGCCAAGAAACGACAGTAAGTGGCTACACCTTC. Protein product: CASSQETTVSGYTF.